One T cell receptor (beta chain) is described in this entry. Its antigen remains unknown. These data are taken from a study of T cells in localized non-small cell lung cancer. General study results and limits: T cell clonality was highest in uninvolved adjacent lung, above tumor.

Assay used: immunoSEQ multiplex PCR; TCRdb lists only in-frame clones, some missing. Of about 6,700 clones listed, approximately 50% were seen once; the top ten hold under 3.5%. The source of this sequence is a female donor aged 60 or older with stage I lung adenocarcinoma. The source was lymph node tissue, collected before any cancer treatment.

The DNA of the CDR3 is TGTGCCAGCTCACCATCTACAACCTCGGGGTATGGCTACACCTTC. The encoded protein is CASSPSTTSGYGYTF. The chain is built from TRBV18 and TRBJ1-2; D gene uncertain. This CDR3 is 15 amino acids long. CDR1 and CDR2 from the germline V gene are KGHSH and LQKENI. Trimming took off 2 bases at V and 5 bases at J, with 15 bases between the two ends.